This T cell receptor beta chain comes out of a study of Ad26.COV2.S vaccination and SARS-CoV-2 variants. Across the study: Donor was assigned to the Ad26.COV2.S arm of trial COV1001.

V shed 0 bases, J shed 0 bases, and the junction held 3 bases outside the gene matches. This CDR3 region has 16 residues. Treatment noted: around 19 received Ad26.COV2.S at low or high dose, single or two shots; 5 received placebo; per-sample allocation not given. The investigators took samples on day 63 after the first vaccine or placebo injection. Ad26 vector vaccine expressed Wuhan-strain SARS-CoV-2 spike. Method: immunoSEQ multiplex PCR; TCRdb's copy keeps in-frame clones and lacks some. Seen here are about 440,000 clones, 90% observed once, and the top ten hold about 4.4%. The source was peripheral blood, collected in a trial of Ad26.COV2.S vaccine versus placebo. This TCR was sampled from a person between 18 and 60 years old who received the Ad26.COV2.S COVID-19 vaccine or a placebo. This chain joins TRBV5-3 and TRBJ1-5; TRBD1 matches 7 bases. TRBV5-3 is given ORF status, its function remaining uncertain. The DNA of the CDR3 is TGTGCCAGAAGCTTGGGACAGGGAAATAGCAATCAGCCCCAGCATTTT. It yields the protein CARSLGQGNSNQPQHF.